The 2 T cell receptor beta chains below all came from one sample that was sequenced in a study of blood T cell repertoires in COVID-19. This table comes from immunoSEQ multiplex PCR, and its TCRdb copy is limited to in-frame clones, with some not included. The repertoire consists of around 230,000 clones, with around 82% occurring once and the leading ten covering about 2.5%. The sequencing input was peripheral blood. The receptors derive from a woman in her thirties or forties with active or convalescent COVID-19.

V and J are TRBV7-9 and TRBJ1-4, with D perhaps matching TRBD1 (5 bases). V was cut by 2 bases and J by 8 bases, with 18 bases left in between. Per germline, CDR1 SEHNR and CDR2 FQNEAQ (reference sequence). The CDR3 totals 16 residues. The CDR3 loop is CASSLFGQAQREKLFF. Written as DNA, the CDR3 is TGTGCCAGCAGCTTATTCGGACAAGCACAAAGGGAAAAACTGTTTTTT.

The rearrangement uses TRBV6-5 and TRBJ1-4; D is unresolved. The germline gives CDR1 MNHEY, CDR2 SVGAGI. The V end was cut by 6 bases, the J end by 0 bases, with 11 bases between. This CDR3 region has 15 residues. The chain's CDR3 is CASSRNIATNEKLFF. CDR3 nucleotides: TGTGCCAGCAGCCGAAACATTGCAACTAATGAAAAACTGTTTTTT.